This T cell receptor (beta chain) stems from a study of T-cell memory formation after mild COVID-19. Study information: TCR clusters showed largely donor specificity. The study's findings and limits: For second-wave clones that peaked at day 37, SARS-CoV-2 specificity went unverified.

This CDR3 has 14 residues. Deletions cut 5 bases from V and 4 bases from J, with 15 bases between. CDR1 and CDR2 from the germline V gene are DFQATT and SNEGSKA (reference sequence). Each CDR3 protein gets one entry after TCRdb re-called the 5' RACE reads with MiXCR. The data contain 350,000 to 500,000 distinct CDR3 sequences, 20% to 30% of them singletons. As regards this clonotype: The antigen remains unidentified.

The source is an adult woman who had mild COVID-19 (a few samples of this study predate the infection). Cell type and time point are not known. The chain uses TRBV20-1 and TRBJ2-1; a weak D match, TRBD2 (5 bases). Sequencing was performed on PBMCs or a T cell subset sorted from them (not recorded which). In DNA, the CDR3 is TGCAGTGCTCCTTTGGCGGAGGATTACAATGAGCAGTTCTTC. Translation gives CSAPLAEDYNEQFF.